Listed here are 14 T cell receptor beta chains from one sample, sequenced in a study of persistence of HIV-infected CD4 T cells. This was the immunoSEQ version 4 assay in survey mode. Data came from immunoSEQ multiplex PCR; TCRdb stores just in-frame clones and leaves some out. The sample shows roughly 35,000 clones, 87% of them seen only once. No antigen has been identified for these receptors. This nonspecific control used anti-CD3/anti-CD28 bead stimulation of CD4+ T cells. Sorting of responding CD4+ T cells relied on upregulated CD40 ligand together with CD69. The specimen comprised CD4+ T cells sorted from PBMCs after approximately 19-hour stimulation, sampled from a patient who received antiretroviral therapy. The receptors derive from an adult man with HIV who was CMV-seropositive.

In its sample, this clone was seen once. Here the CDR3 DNA reads TGTGCCAGTAGTATGACACAATCTGGGGCCAACGTCCTGACTTTC. Translation gives CASSMTQSGANVLTF. V and J are TRBV19 and TRBJ2-6; D is unclear. Germline assignment: CDR1 LNHDA and CDR2 SQIVND (reference sequence). V was cut by 3 bases and J by 1 base, with 7 bases left in between. This CDR3 contains 15 residues.

The chain couples TRBV2 to TRBJ1-2; D unclear. The CDR3 is 14 residues long. Per germline, CDR1 SNHLY and CDR2 FYNNEI. The germline V and J ends were trimmed by 10 bases and 4 bases, with 19 bases remaining between them. Here the CDR3 reads CANIKGERRYGYTF. The CDR3 nucleotides are TGTGCCAATATCAAGGGCGAAAGACGCTATGGCTACACCTTC.

V usage is TRBV20-1 and J usage is TRBJ2-7; a weak D match, TRBD1 (6 bases). The CDR3 contains 11 residues. The germline V and J ends were trimmed by 8 bases and 2 bases, with 10 bases remaining between them. In germline, CDR1 is DFQATT, CDR2 SNEGSKA (reference sequence). CDR3 sequence reads: CSFRGAYEQYF. The CDR3 DNA follows: TGCAGTTTCAGGGGTGCCTACGAGCAGTACTTC.

The gene calls are TRBV27 and TRBJ2-3; a possible D gene is TRBD1 (7 bases). V shed 5 bases and J shed 0 bases, with 15 bases lying between them. The CDR3 is made up of 16 amino acids. Per germline, CDR1 MNHEY and CDR2 SMNVEV (reference sequence). CDR3 bases: TGTGCCAGCAGTCCCGCGGGACAGATTAGCACAGATACGCAGTATTTT. As protein: CASSPAGQISTDTQYF.

The chain carries TRBV18 and TRBJ2-1; D not certain. CDR3 length equals 13 residues. Trimming cost V 0 bases and J 7 bases, with 7 bases left between them. The germline V gene has CDR1 KGHSH and CDR2 LQKENI. The CDR3 nucleotides are TGTGCCAGCTCACCACCGGCAGCGAATGAGCAGTTCTTC. This codes for CASSPPAANEQFF.

The rearrangement links TRBV7-3 to TRBJ2-5; D tentatively reads TRBD1 or TRBD2 (5 bases each). CDR1 and CDR2 (germline): SGHTA, FQGTGA. This CDR3 has 14 amino acids. The ends were cut back, 3 bases at V and 5 bases at J, with 13 bases in the middle. Here the CDR3 reads CASSLLGPGETQYF. DNA for the CDR3: TGTGCCAGCAGCTTGCTGGGGCCGGGGGAGACCCAGTACTTC.

This sequence joins TRBV6-6 and TRBJ2-2, with D unclear. The ends were cut back, 0 bases at V and 6 bases at J, with 8 bases in the middle. Germline V gene data show CDR1 as MNHNY and CDR2 as SVGAGI (reference sequence). This CDR3 is built from 14 residues. Here the CDR3 reads CASSYSLVAGELFF. The CDR3 DNA is TGTGCCAGCAGTTACTCTCTCGTCGCCGGGGAGCTGTTTTTT.

The rearrangement links TRBV18 to TRBJ2-7; no clear D gene. Germline V gives CDR1 KGHSH, CDR2 LQKENI. This CDR3 spans 13 amino acids. Trimming took off 3 bases at V and 4 bases at J, with 10 bases between the two ends. The CDR3 bases are TGTGCCAGCTCACCGAAGGACCGGTACGAGCAGTACTTC. Protein: CASSPKDRYEQYF.

This sequence joins TRBV3-1 (or the pseudogene TRBV3-2) and TRBJ1-1; TRBD1 agrees at 7 bases. Unmatched junction bases numbered 7, after V lost 1 base and J lost 11 bases. Per germline, CDR1 LGHDT and CDR2 YNNKEL (reference sequence). CDR3 size: 13 residues. The CDR3 bases are TGTGCCAGCAGCCAAGCGAGGGGGCTTGAGGCTTTCTTT. It is translated as CASSQARGLEAFF.

The chain recombines TRBV5-4 with TRBJ1-1, with a tentative D call TRBD1 (5 bases). Germline values: CDR1 SGHNT, CDR2 YYREEE (reference sequence). The CDR3 has 16 residues. V lost 0 bases, J lost 10 bases, and 22 bases lay in between. In DNA form, the CDR3 reads TGTGCCAGCAGCTTGGGGGTGACCGGGACGGATTATTCAGCTTTCTTT. Protein: CASSLGVTGTDYSAFF. Filled out from reference TRBV5-4 and TRBJ1-1, the complete variable domain reads ETGVTQSPTHLIKTRGQQVTLRCSSQSGHNTVSWYQQALGQGPQFIFQYYREEENGRGNFPPRFSGLQFPNYSSELNVNALELDDSALYLCASSLGVTGTDYSAFFGQGTRLTVV.

The rearrangement uses TRBV27 and TRBJ1-1; 7 bases map to TRBD1. Germline values: CDR1 MNHEY, CDR2 SMNVEV (reference sequence). The CDR3 has 12 amino acids. J lost 10 bases, V lost 5 bases, and 7 bases had no gene match. DNA for the CDR3: TGTGCCAGCAGTGCAATACAGGGGCCAGCTTTCTTT. Its translation is CASSAIQGPAFF.

The rearrangement joins TRBV20-1 to TRBJ1-2; perhaps TRBD1 as D (5 bases). This CDR3 contains 10 residues. Germline-derived CDR1 and CDR2 are DFQATT and SNEGSKA (reference sequence). Trimming removed 4 bases from V and 9 bases from J, with 9 bases in between. The CDR3 DNA follows: TGCAGTGCTAAAGGGACCCGCTACACCTTC. Its translation: CSAKGTRYTF.

This clone occurred once. The chain carries TRBV18 and TRBJ1-1, with a possible D match to TRBD1 (6 bases). The V end was cut by 3 bases, the J end by 4 bases, with 9 bases between. This CDR3 is built from 13 residues. The germline gives CDR1 KGHSH, CDR2 LQKENI. The DNA of the CDR3 is TGTGCCAGCTCACCCGCCAGGGGCACTGAAGCTTTCTTT. This translates into CASSPARGTEAFF.

The J gene is TRBJ2-2, the V gene TRBV10-3; D may be TRBD2 (7 bases). V was cut by 5 bases and J by 0 bases, with 13 bases left in between. The CDR3 extends over 16 amino acids. Germline values: CDR1 ENHRY, CDR2 SYGVKD. CDR3 protein: CAISPQGTTNTGELFF. The CDR3, as DNA: TGTGCCATCAGTCCCCAGGGGACTACGAACACCGGGGAGCTGTTTTTT.